These 10 T cell receptor beta chains originate from one sample sequenced in a study of tumor and adjacent non-tumor tissue in lung cancer. The library came from three nested PCR rounds adapted from ARM-PCR protocols. One entry per CDR3 protein results from TCRdb running MiXCR on the multiplex PCR reads. The data show 75,000 to 95,000 distinct CDR3 sequences, 55% to 75% seen once. RNA was extracted from bulk tissue without any cell sorting. Sequenced material: lung tumor tissue. The receptors stem from a woman aged 40 to 49 with non-small cell lung cancer.

On this clonotype: Germline is not matched at one junction end, which may reflect a read error. CDR3 region: CATSFRQMETGELFF. CDR3 nucleotide sequence: TGTGCCACCAGCTTTAGGCAGATGGAAACCGGAGAGCTGTTTTTT. The chain links TRBV11-2 to TRBJ2-2; unclear D gene. The germline CDR1 and CDR2 sequences are SGHAT and FQNNGV. The CDR3 has 15 amino acids.

This clonotype has more than one count but fewer than ten. A read error may account for a junction end that differs from germline. This rearrangement joins TRBV11-3 to TRBJ1-4; perhaps TRBD1 as D (5 bases). Looked up from germline, CDR1 is SGHNT and CDR2 is YENEEA. The CDR3 is 14 amino acids. CDR3 bases: TGTGCCAGCAGCCAGGGTGGCGCATGGGAAAAACTGCTTTTT. It yields the protein CASSQGGAWEKLLF.

The V and J genes are TRBV6-6 and TRBJ2-3, with TRBD2 identical over 8 bases. This CDR3 is built from 18 residues. The V segment lost 2 bases and the J segment 5 bases; nucleotides outside the gene matches: 15. From germline, CDR1 is MNHNY and CDR2 SVGAGI (reference sequence). This chain's CDR3 is CASSYPSGGNGEIDTQYF. CDR3 bases: TGTGCCAGCAGTTACCCATCGGGGGGGAACGGTGAGATAGATACGCAGTATTTT.

This clonotype occurred many times. This chain uses TRBV6-1 with TRBJ2-7; 11 nucleotides agree with TRBD1. This CDR3 is 14 amino acids long. The ends lost 8 bases at V and 4 bases at J; junction bases unmatched: 7. Germline CDR1 and CDR2: MNHNS and SASEGT. The CDR3 protein is CASQTGQGVYEQYF. CDR3 bases: TGTGCCAGCCAGACGGGACAGGGGGTGTACGAGCAGTACTTC.

As to this clonotype: Likely a read error: the CDR3 ends without its conserved phenylalanine or tryptophan. The chain employs TRBV5-5 and TRBJ2-3, with D possibly TRBD1 on 5 matching bases. This CDR3 has 17 amino acids. CDR1 and CDR2 from the germline V gene are SGHKS and YYEKEE (reference sequence). V lost 1 base and J 0 bases, leaving 15 bases between the germline ends. The DNA for the CDR3 is TGTGCCAGCAGCTTGTGGAGACAGCTAACTAGCACAGATACGCAGTATTCT. Translation gives CASSLWRQLTSTDTQYS.

In regard to this clonotype: Relative to the germline gene, one junction end is altered; a read error may explain this. The rearrangement links TRBV6-5 to TRBJ1-6; no clear D. This CDR3 has 15 amino acids. CDR1 is MNHEY, CDR2 SVGAGI, per germline. The CDR3 bases are TGTGCCAGCAGCCTGGATTTGACATCGAATTCACCCTTCCACTTT. This gives the protein CASSLDLTSNSPFHF.

This chain joins TRBV7-8 and TRBJ2-7; possibly TRBD1 or TRBD2 for D (5 bases each). The germline V and J ends were trimmed by 1 base and 2 bases, with 12 bases remaining between them. Germline assignment: CDR1 SGHVS and CDR2 FQNEAQ. This CDR3 spans 15 amino acids. In DNA form, the CDR3 reads TGTGCCAGCAGCTTAGTGATGGGACGTACCTACGAGCAGTACTTC. Its translation is CASSLVMGRTYEQYF.

As concerns this clonotype: At one end the junction does not follow the germline gene, possibly because of a read error. CDR3 coding DNA: TGTGCTAGCAGTCGCCATGGGGGCACCGGAGGAGCCCAGCATTTT. Translated: CASSRHGGTGGAQHF. V is TRBV28 and J is TRBJ1-5; D is perhaps TRBD1 (6 bases). CDR1 is MDHEN and CDR2 is SYDVKM in the germline V gene. The CDR3 runs 15 residues.

The chain carries TRBV11-3 and TRBJ2-1; weak D call: TRBD1 (6 bases). Trimming pared 8 bases from V and 6 bases from J, leaving 20 bases between. CDR1 and CDR2 from the germline V gene are SGHNT and YENEEA. This CDR3 contains 15 residues. The DNA of the CDR3 is TGTGCCAGCGGCTCCCCGGGACAAGGTAGCAATGAGCAGTTCTTC. This encodes CASGSPGQGSNEQFF.

About this clonotype: A read error may be the cause here, since a much bigger clone is one base away. The J gene is TRBJ1-1, the V gene TRBV20-1; D ambiguous. Germline loops: CDR1 DFQATT, CDR2 SNEGSKA (reference sequence). This CDR3 spans 12 amino acids. The CDR3 protein is CSGVGGNTEAYF. CDR3 nucleotide sequence: TGCAGTGGAGTGGGCGGAAACACTGAAGCTTACTTT.